This T cell receptor beta chain derives from a study of cytomegalovirus exposure and HLA in healthy donors. Overall study results and limits: Cytomegalovirus-associated status was assigned to some 160 TCR beta chains. V- and J-gene trimming in TCR beta was tied to a missense DCLRE1C variant by an analysis performed later. Later, TCR association rates were found to vary by HLA locus, highest for DRB1 and lowest for HLA-C.

The PCR was carried out with 60 Vbeta primers and 13 Jbeta primers. Sequenced by immunoSEQ multiplex PCR; TCRdb stores in-frame clones only, minus some. In the table there are under 200,000 clones, approximately 59% of which are singletons. This clone was observed a few times. The antigen remains unidentified. J was trimmed by 5 bases and V by 4 bases; bases with no gene match: 8. CDR1 and CDR2 (germline): SGHDT, YYEEEE. The CDR3 covers 14 residues. The chain carries TRBV5-6 and TRBJ1-2; 7 bases are a match to TRBD1. The source material was PBMCs. The source of this sequence is a man between 35 and 55 years old in good health and CMV-seronegative. The CDR3 region is CASSRQGGGYGYTF. CDR3 in DNA: TGTGCCAGCAGCCGACAGGGCGGAGGGTATGGCTACACCTTC.